This note documents a single T cell receptor (beta chain) sequence. Its antigen is undetermined. This sample was taken from a study of blood T cells in healthy people across ages. Study outcomes and limitations: CMV status of donors was unknown, possibly confounding expanded clonotype changes. More naive CD4+ cells and higher diversity marked long-lived donors relative to aged donors.

Isolated PBMCs totaled at least 6.5 million in each sample. Trimming at V came to 4 bases and at J to 4 bases, leaving 12 bases not matched to a gene. This CDR3 has 16 residues. Germline loops: CDR1 SGHRS, CDR2 YFSETQ. It was with a sample-barcoded 5' primer and a J-beta primer mix that a second PCR of about 6 to 12 cycles was run. TCRdb re-called the 5' RACE reads through MiXCR, storing one row per CDR3 protein. The table includes roughly 1.9 million distinct CDR3 sequences, roughly two fifths detected once. This chain uses TRBV5-1 with TRBJ2-3; 7 bases agree with TRBD2. The source material was blood. This clonotype was sampled from a human donor in good health. CDR3 DNA sequence: TGCGCCAGCAGCCCCGGGACTACAACTAGCGCAGATACGCAGTATTTT. Amino acids: CASSPGTTTSADTQYF.